The entry below gives a single T cell receptor (beta chain) sequence along with its context. Its antigen is as yet unknown. The data originate from a study of T cells after yellow fever vaccination. Whole-study findings and limits: The secondary T-cell response peaked on day 5, not day 15, but was weaker. Some clonotypes were seen in both the CD4 and the CD8 compartments. These made up a small share and likely arose from convergent recombination.

The germline V gene encodes CDR1 SGHDN and CDR2 FVKESK. The CDR3 covers 13 residues. V was trimmed by 4 bases and J by 2 bases, leaving 8 bases between them. The 5'RACE template-switching step produced TCR cDNA and added a universal primer site and UMIs. MiXCR, applied by TCRdb to the 5' RACE reads, yields one record per CDR3 protein. The table includes around 310,000 distinct CDR3 sequences, approximately 4% detected once. The receptor comes from a man younger than 35 who received the YFV17D yellow fever vaccine. Source: PBMCs, taken 15 days after the yellow fever booster vaccination. This chain links TRBV14 with TRBJ1-2, with D hard to call. CDR3 protein: CASSPWLNYGYTF. The CDR3 DNA reads as TGTGCCAGCAGCCCTTGGTTGAACTATGGCTACACCTTC.